Sequencing of this TCR beta chain was carried out in a study of blood T cell repertoires in COVID-19 (dated by TCRdb to about 2020). Describing the broader study: Collaborator samples came from the United States, Italy and Spain and covered acute and convalescent phases of COVID-19. The prospective study material was composed of cDNA or gDNA derived from T cells, B-cell-depleted T cells, or PBMCs. Subjects who had been exposed to COVID-19, were actively infected with it, or had recovered from it provided the deeply sampled blood TCRbeta repertoires that made up the dataset. A freely available public database, intended as a resource for researchers studying the immune response to SARS-CoV-2, is where the repertoires were released. Samples came from the ongoing ImmuneRACE study (first 160 participants) plus 1,254 subjects from 6 global collaborators. A de-identified subject ID, COVID-19 status, age in years and sex were almost always included in the sample metadata. HLA class I and class II types, where available, came from metadata supplied by the sample provider rather than from assay-based typing. The study at large found these results: The quantity of clinical and demographic metadata differed by source and by participant and was supplied without curation.

TCRbeta CDR3 regions were amplified from genomic DNA using the immunoSEQ Assay, a bias-controlled multiplex PCR. Per the source publication's procedure: The number of nucleated cells in each sample was estimated by amplification of reference gene primers within the assay. To quantify the absolute abundance of each unique TCRbeta CDR3 rearrangement, sequence reads were collapsed and filtered. For each sample, productive Simpson clonality was calculated as the square root of Simpson's diversity index across productive rearrangements. Not all clones reach the TCRdb copy of this immuneACCESS table, which keeps in-frame sequences only. Checked studies attribute under half of the gap to unresolved V genes and leave the rest unexplained. The D gene and trimming were derived from the DNA, and the V and J assignments and clone size from that table. For this sample the table gives approximately 300,000 clones, of which approximately 90% were detected only once. The leading ten clones occupy about 2.5% of the sample.

The trim is 3 bases for V and 4 bases for J, with a gap of 13 bases between the germline ends. The CDR1 and CDR2 encoded by the germline V gene (reference sequence) are LNHDA and SQIVND. The CDR3 holds 15 amino acids from the cysteine to the phenylalanine. The retained sequence is limited to the CDR3, 45 bases, with the frame set at the first base. Note on this clone: This receptor's antigen is unknown. No base-level quality is on record; no much larger clone is a single base apart.

Each collaborating institution followed its own protocols to collect whole blood in K2EDTA tubes. For TCRbeta analysis, collaborators shipped samples as frozen whole blood, isolated PBMCs, or DNA extracted from either of those sample types. The source is a man aged 18 to 29 with active or convalescent COVID-19. The chain was built from TRBV19 and TRBJ1-5, and possibly TRBD1, on 5 matching bases. Sequencing used peripheral blood. The DNA is TGTGCCAGTAGTATCGACGGGGGGTTGAATCAGCCCCAGCATTTT. This codes for CASSIDGGLNQPQHF.